The clone carrying this T cell receptor beta chain appeared once. What it recognizes is unknown. V was trimmed by 6 bases and J by 1 base, leaving 9 bases between them. Per germline, CDR1 MNHEY and CDR2 SVGAGI. The CDR3 is 13 amino acids. Repertoires were generated with immunoSEQ multiplex PCR, while TCRdb's copy carries only in-frame clones and drops some. The sample shows about 78,000 clones, 84% of them seen only once. The data were taken from a study of OX40 agonist ivuxolimab in advanced cancers. Study-level information: Three individuals attained partial responses, comprising one hepatocellular carcinoma case and two cutaneous melanoma cases. Study conclusions and caveats: Still undetermined is the antigen specificity of the expanded peripheral T cells. At 0.1 to 3.0 mg/kg, CD4+ and CD8+ blood T cells expanded clonally by week 6. CD8+ T cells were the subset that, on average, had more expanded clones than CD4+.

This receptor was identified in an adult with an advanced solid tumor such as melanoma, head and neck, liver or kidney cancer. The specimen was CD4+ or CD8+ T cells sorted from blood, collected in a trial of the OX40 agonist ivuxolimab. The chain couples TRBV6-5 to TRBJ1-1; D is possibly TRBD1 (6 bases). CDR3 amino acids: CASSRDKNTEAFF. The CDR3 coding sequence is TGTGCCAGCAGCCGGGACAAGAACACTGAAGCTTTCTTT.